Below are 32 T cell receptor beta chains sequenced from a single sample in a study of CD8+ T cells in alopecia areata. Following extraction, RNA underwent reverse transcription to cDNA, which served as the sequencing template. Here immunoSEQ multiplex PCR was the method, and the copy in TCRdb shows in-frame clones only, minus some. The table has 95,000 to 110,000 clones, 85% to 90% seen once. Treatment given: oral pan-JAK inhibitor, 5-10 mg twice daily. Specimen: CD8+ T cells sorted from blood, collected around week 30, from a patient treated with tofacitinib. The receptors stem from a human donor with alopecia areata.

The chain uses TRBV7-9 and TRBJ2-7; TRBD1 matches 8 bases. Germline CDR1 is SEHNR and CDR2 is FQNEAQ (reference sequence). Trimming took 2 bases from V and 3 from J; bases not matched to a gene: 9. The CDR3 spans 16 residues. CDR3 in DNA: TGTGCCAGCAGCTTAACCCCACAGGGGGAATTCTACGAGCAGTACTTC. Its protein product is CASSLTPQGEFYEQYF.

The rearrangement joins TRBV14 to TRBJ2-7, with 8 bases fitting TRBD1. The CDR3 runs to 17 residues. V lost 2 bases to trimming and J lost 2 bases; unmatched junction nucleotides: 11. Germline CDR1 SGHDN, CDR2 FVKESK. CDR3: CASSQLLAGGVAYEQYF. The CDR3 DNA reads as TGTGCCAGCAGCCAACTCCTAGCAGGGGGCGTCGCCTACGAGCAGTACTTC.

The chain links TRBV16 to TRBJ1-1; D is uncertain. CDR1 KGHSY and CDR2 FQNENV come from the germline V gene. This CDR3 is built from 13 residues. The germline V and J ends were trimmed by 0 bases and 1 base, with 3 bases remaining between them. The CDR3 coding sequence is TGTGCCAGCAGCCAATCGACGAACACTGAAGCTTTCTTT. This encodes CASSQSTNTEAFF.

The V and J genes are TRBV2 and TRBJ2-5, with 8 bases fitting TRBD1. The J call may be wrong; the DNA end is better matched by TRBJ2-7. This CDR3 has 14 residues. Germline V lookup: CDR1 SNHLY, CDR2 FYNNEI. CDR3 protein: CASGTGTGSNEQYF. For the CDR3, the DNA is TGTGCCAGCGGAACCGGGACAGGTAGTAACGAGCAGTACTTC.

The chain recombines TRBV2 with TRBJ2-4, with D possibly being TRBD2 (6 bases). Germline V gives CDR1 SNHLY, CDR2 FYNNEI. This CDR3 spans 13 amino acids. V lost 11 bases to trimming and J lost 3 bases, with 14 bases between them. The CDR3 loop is CAGVAESKNIQYF. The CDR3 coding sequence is TGTGCCGGTGTAGCGGAGAGCAAAAACATTCAGTACTTC.

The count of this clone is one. Written as DNA, the CDR3 is TGTGCCAGTAGTATAGCTCGGGACAGGGGGCTAAAGGTGACTGAAGCTTTCTTT. Translated, it gives CASSIARDRGLKVTEAFF. This chain connects TRBV19 to TRBJ1-1; TRBD1 aligns across 12 bases. Germline V gives CDR1 LNHDA, CDR2 SQIVND (reference sequence). With V trimmed by 1 base and J by 5 bases, 11 bases remained unmatched. The CDR3 sequence is 18 residues long. The full variable domain, its missing parts supplied by reference TRBV19 and TRBJ1-1, is DGGITQSPKYLFRKEGQNVTLSCEQNLNHDAMYWYRQDPGQGLRLIYYSQIVNDFQKGDIAEGYSVSREKKESFPLTVTSAQKNPTAFYLCASSIARDRGLKVTEAFFGQGTRLTVV.

CDR3 nucleotide sequence: TGTGCCAGCAGCCCCCGGACCAACGGAGGCGAGCAGTACTTC. Translation: CASSPRTNGGEQYF. This chain links TRBV9 with TRBJ2-5; possible D gene TRBD2, 5 bases. The DNA end lines up better with TRBJ2-7; the J call may be wrong. The germline CDR1 and CDR2 sequences are SGDLS and YYNGEE. The CDR3 has 14 amino acids.

The chain's CDR3 is CSVEDHRDGEQFF. The CDR3 bases are TGCAGCGTTGAAGACCACAGGGATGGCGAGCAGTTCTTC. The chain carries TRBV29-1 and TRBJ2-1, with D maybe TRBD1 (6 bases). This CDR3 region has 13 residues. Germline lookup yields CDR1 SQVTM and CDR2 ANQGSEA. The germline V and J ends were trimmed by 0 bases and 10 bases, with 13 bases remaining between them.

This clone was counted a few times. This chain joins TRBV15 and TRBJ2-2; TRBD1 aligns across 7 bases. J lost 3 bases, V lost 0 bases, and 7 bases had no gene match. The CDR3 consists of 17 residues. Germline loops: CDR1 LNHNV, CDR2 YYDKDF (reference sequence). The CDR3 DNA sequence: TGTGCCACCAGCAGAGATCTCGAGGGGGCTGACACCGGGGAGCTGTTTTTT. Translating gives CATSRDLEGADTGELFF.

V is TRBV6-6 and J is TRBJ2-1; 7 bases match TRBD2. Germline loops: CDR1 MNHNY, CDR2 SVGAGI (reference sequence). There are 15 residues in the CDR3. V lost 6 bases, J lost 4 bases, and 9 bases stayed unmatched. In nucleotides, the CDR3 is TGTGCCAGCAGGGTAGCGGGCGGTCCTTACAATGAGCAGTTCTTC. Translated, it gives CASRVAGGPYNEQFF.

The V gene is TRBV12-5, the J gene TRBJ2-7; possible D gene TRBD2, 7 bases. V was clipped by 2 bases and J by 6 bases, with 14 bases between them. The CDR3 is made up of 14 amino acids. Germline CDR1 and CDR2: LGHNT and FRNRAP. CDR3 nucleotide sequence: TGTGCTAGTGGTTTGTCGGCGGGGGCGGGCGAGCAGTACTTC. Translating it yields CASGLSAGAGEQYF.

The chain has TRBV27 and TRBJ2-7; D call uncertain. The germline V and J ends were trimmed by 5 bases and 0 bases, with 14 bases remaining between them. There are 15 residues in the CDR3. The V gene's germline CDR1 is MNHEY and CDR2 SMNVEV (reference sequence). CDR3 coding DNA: TGTGCCAGCAGTACAAGGAGCTATAACTCCTACGAGCAGTACTTC. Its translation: CASSTRSYNSYEQYF.

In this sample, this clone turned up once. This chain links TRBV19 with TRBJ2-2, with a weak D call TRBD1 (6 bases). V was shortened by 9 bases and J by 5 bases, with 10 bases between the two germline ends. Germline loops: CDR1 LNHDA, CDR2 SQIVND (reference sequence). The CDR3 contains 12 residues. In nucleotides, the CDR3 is TGTGCCAGCCTCAGGGGAACCGGGGAGCTGTTTTTT. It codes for CASLRGTGELFF.

CDR3 amino acids: CASSLRWAGNVPPQEQYF. The CDR3 DNA is TGTGCCAGCAGCCTTCGGTGGGCGGGGAACGTCCCCCCCCAAGAGCAGTACTTC. The chain employs TRBV7-6 and TRBJ2-7, with D possibly being TRBD2 (6 bases). The V end was cut by 5 bases, the J end by 7 bases, with 30 bases between. Germline CDR1 is SGHVS and CDR2 is FNYEAQ. This CDR3 is 18 amino acids long.

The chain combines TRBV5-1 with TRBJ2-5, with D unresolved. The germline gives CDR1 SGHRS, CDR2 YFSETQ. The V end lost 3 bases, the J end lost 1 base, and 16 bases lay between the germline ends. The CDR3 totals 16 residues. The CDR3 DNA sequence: TGCGCCAGCAGCTGGAGTTTCGAGGAGCCCCAAGAGACCCAGTACTTC. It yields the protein CASSWSFEEPQETQYF.

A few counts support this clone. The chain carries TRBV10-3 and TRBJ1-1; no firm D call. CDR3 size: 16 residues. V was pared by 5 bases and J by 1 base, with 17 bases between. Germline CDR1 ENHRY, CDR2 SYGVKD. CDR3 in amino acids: CAISPDTRTANTEAFF. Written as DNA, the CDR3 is TGTGCCATCAGTCCCGATACTCGAACGGCGAACACTGAAGCTTTCTTT.

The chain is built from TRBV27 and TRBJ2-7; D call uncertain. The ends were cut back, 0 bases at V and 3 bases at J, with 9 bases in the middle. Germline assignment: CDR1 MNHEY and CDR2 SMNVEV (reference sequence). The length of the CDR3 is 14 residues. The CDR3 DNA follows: TGTGCCAGCAGTTTATCAGGGTCGGACTACGAGCAGTACTTC. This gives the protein CASSLSGSDYEQYF.

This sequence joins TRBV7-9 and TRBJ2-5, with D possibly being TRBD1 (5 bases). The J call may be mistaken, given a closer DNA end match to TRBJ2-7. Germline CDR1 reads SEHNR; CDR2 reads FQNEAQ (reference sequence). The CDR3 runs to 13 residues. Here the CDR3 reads CASSSDTAYEQYF. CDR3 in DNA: TGTGCCAGCAGCTCGGACACAGCCTACGAGCAGTACTTC.

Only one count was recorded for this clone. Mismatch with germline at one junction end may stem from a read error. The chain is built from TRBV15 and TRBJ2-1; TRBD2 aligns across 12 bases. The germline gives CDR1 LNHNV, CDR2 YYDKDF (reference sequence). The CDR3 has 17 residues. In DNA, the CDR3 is TGTGCCACCAGCCGAGAGACTAGCGGGAGATCTTACAATGAGCAGTTCTTC. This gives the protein CATSRETSGRSYNEQFF.

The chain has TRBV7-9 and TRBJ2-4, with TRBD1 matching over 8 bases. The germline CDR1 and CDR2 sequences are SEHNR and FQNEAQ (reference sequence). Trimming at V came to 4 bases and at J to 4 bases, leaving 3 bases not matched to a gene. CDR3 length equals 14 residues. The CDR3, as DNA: TGTGCCAGCAGCTGGGACAGGCGGAAAAACATTCAGTACTTC. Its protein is CASSWDRRKNIQYF.

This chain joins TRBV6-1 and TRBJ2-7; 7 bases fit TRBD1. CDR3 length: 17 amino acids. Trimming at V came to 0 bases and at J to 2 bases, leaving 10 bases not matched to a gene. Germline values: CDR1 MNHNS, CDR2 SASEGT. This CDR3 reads CASSEAWITGETYEQYF. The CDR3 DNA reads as TGTGCCAGCAGTGAAGCGTGGATTACAGGGGAAACCTACGAGCAGTACTTC.

CDR3 protein: CASSLWTERTDTQYF. CDR3 coding DNA: TGTGCCAGCAGTCTTTGGACAGAGCGCACAGATACGCAGTATTTT. This chain joins TRBV28 and TRBJ2-3, with a weak D call TRBD1 (6 bases). The V end lost 5 bases, the J end lost 1 base, and 13 bases lay between the germline ends. CDR1 is MDHEN, CDR2 SYDVKM, per germline. This CDR3 region has 15 residues.

The CDR3 loop reads CASSKVQGEQYF. CDR3 DNA: TGTGCCAGCAGCAAAGTACAGGGCGAGCAGTACTTC. The chain uses TRBV7-9 and TRBJ2-7, with D perhaps TRBD1 (6 bases). The CDR3 runs 12 residues. Germline CDR1 is SEHNR and CDR2 is FQNEAQ (reference sequence). The V gene lost 5 bases and the J gene lost 6 bases, with 11 bases spanning the gap.

The CDR3 region is CASSERGWEAFF. CDR3 bases: TGTGCCAGCAGTGAAAGGGGATGGGAAGCTTTCTTT. The chain couples TRBV2 to TRBJ1-1; possible D gene TRBD1, 5 bases. V lost 2 bases to trimming and J lost 8 bases, with 9 bases between them. Germline V gives CDR1 SNHLY, CDR2 FYNNEI. This CDR3 has 12 residues.

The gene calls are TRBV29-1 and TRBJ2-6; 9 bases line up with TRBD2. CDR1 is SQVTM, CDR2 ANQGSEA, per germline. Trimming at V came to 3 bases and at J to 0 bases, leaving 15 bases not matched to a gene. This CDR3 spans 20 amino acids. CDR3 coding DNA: TGCAGCGTTGAGTCCCAAGAGCTAGCGGGATTCTACTCTGGGGCCAACGTCCTGACTTTC. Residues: CSVESQELAGFYSGANVLTF.

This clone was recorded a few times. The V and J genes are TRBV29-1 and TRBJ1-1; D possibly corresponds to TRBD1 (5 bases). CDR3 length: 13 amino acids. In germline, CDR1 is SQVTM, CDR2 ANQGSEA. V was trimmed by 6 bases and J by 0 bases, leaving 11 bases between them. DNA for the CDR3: TGCAGCGTCCTAGGGACGGTGAACACTGAAGCTTTCTTT. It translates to CSVLGTVNTEAFF.

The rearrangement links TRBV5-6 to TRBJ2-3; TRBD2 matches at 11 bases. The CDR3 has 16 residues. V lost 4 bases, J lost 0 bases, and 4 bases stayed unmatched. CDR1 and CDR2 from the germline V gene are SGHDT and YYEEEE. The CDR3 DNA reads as TGTGCCAGCAGCCCAGGGACTAGCGGAAGCACAGATACGCAGTATTTT. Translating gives CASSPGTSGSTDTQYF.

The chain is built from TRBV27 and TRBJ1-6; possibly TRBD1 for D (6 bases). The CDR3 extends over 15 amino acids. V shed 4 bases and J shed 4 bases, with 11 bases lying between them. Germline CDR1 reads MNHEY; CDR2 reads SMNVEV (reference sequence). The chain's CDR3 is CASSYSTGYNSPLHF. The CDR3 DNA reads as TGTGCCAGCAGTTACTCGACAGGTTATAATTCACCCCTCCACTTT.

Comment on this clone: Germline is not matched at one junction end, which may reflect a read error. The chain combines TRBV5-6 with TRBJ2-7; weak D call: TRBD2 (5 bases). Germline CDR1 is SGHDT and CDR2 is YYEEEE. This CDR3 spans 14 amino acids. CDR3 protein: CASNLISSRLEQYF. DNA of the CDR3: TGTGCCAGCAACTTGATTTCTAGCCGACTGGAGCAGTACTTC.

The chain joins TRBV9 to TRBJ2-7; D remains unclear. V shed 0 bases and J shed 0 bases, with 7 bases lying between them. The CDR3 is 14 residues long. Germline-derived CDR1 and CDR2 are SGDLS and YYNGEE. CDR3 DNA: TGTGCCAGCAGCGTAGGCGGATACTCCTACGAGCAGTACTTC. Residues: CASSVGGYSYEQYF.

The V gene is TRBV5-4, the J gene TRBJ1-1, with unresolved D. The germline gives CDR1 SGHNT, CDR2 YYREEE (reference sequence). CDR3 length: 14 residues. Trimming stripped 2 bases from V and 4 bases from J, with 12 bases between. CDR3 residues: CASSLPRKSTEAFF. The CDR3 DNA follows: TGTGCCAGCAGCTTACCCCGTAAGAGCACTGAAGCTTTCTTT.

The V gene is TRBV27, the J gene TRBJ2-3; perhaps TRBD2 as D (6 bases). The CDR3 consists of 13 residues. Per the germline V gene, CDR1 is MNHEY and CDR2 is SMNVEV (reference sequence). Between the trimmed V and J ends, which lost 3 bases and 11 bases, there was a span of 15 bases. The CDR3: CASSFGSRGMQYF. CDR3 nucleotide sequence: TGTGCCAGCAGTTTTGGTTCCCGGGGGATGCAGTATTTT.